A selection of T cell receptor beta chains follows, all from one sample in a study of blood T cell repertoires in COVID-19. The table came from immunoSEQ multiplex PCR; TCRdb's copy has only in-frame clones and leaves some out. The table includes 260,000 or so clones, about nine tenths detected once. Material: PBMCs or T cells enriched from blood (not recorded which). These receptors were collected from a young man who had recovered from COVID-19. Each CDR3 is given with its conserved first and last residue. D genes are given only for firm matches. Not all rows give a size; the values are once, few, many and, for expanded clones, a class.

CDR3 protein: CASSFQGYEQYF; CDR3 DNA: TGTGCCAGCAGCTTCCAGGGTTACGAGCAGTACTTC; V gene: TRBV5-5; J gene: TRBJ2-7; D gene: -; clone size: -
CDR3 protein: CASSPGTGSGYTF; CDR3 DNA: TGTGCCAGCAGCCCCGGGACAGGGTCTGGCTACACCTTC; V gene: TRBV6-5; J gene: TRBJ1-2; D gene: TRBD1; clone size: -
CDR3 protein: CAWRLRDTELVPLHF; CDR3 DNA: TGTGCCTGGAGGCTCCGGGACACCGAACTGGTACCCCTCCACTTT; V gene: TRBV30; J gene: TRBJ1-6; D gene: -; clone size: -
CDR3 protein: CASSSQGDTEAFF; CDR3 DNA: TGTGCCAGCAGCTCCCAGGGCGACACTGAAGCTTTCTTT; V gene: TRBV7-9; J gene: TRBJ1-1; D gene: -; clone size: once
CDR3 protein: CASSGGTGDEQFF; CDR3 DNA: TGCGCCAGCAGCGGAGGGACAGGGGATGAGCAGTTCTTC; V gene: TRBV5-1; J gene: TRBJ2-1; D gene: TRBD1; clone size: -
CDR3 protein: CASSPLAGGSRYEQYF; CDR3 DNA: TGTGCCAGCAGTCCCCTCGCGGGAGGATCGCGATACGAGCAGTACTTC; V gene: TRBV27; J gene: TRBJ2-7; D gene: TRBD2; clone size: -
CDR3 protein: CASSVRQGNTGELFF; CDR3 DNA: TGTGCCAGCAGCGTGCGACAGGGTAACACCGGGGAGCTGTTTTTT; V gene: TRBV11-1; J gene: TRBJ2-2; D gene: TRBD1; clone size: -
CDR3 protein: CASSESSSATDTQYF; CDR3 DNA: TGCGCCAGCAGTGAGTCGAGTTCTGCCACAGATACGCAGTATTTT; V gene: TRBV10-1; J gene: TRBJ2-3; D gene: -; clone size: -
CDR3 protein: CASSPTTGVGSPLHF; CDR3 DNA: TGCGCCAGCAGCCCGACCACAGGGGTCGGTTCACCCCTCCACTTT; V gene: TRBV4-1; J gene: TRBJ1-6; D gene: TRBD1; clone size: once
CDR3 protein: CASRGTGEILGYTF; CDR3 DNA: TGTGCCAGCAGGGGGACAGGGGAGATCCTTGGCTACACCTTC; V gene: TRBV28; J gene: TRBJ1-2; D gene: TRBD1; clone size: -
CDR3 protein: CASSSRRDTYEKLFF; CDR3 DNA: TGTGCCAGCAGTAGTAGACGGGACACCTATGAAAAACTGTTTTTT; V gene: TRBV25-1; J gene: TRBJ1-4; D gene: -; clone size: -
CDR3 protein: CASSLASSGAYNEQFF; CDR3 DNA: TGTGCCAGCAGTTTGGCCTCTAGCGGGGCCTACAATGAGCAGTTCTTC; V gene: TRBV28; J gene: TRBJ2-1; D gene: TRBD2; clone size: -
CDR3 protein: CASRTGLWKQETQYF; CDR3 DNA: TGTGCCAGCAGGACGGGACTATGGAAACAAGAGACCCAGTACTTC; V gene: TRBV6-5; J gene: TRBJ2-5; D gene: TRBD2; clone size: -
CDR3 protein: CAASTSGSSYEQYF; CDR3 DNA: TGTGCCGCTTCGACTAGCGGGAGTTCCTACGAGCAGTACTTC; V gene: TRBV24-1; J gene: TRBJ2-7; D gene: TRBD2; clone size: -
CDR3 protein: CASSPLAGHPTDTQYF; CDR3 DNA: TGTGCCAGCTCACCACTAGCGGGACACCCCACAGATACGCAGTATTTT; V gene: TRBV18; J gene: TRBJ2-3; D gene: TRBD2; clone size: -
CDR3 protein: CAINDRGSYNEQFF; CDR3 DNA: TGTGCCATCAATGACAGGGGTTCCTACAATGAGCAGTTCTTC; V gene: TRBV10-3; J gene: TRBJ2-1; D gene: TRBD1; clone size: -
CDR3 protein: CASSLYREGTEAFF; CDR3 DNA: TGTGCCAGCAGCCTTTACAGGGAGGGCACTGAAGCTTTCTTT; V gene: TRBV5-5; J gene: TRBJ1-1; D gene: -; clone size: -
CDR3 protein: CASSYGAGYEQYF; CDR3 DNA: TGTGCCAGCAGTTACGGTGCGGGATACGAGCAGTACTTC; V gene: TRBV6-5; J gene: TRBJ2-7; D gene: -; clone size: once
CDR3 protein: CASSLEQGAGQPQHF; CDR3 DNA: TGTGCCAGCAGCTTAGAACAGGGGGCTGGACAGCCCCAGCATTTT; V gene: TRBV7-8; J gene: TRBJ1-5; D gene: TRBD1; clone size: -
CDR3 protein: CAISDPQGHGELFF; CDR3 DNA: TGTGCCATCAGTGATCCACAGGGTCACGGGGAGCTGTTTTTT; V gene: TRBV10-3; J gene: TRBJ2-2; D gene: -; clone size: -
CDR3 protein: CASSLRQGGTEAFF; CDR3 DNA: TGCGCCAGCAGCTTGAGGCAGGGGGGAACTGAAGCTTTCTTT; V gene: TRBV5-1; J gene: TRBJ1-1; D gene: TRBD1; clone size: once
CDR3 protein: CASRPTGFRTDTQYF; CDR3 DNA: TGTGCCAGCAGGCCTACAGGTTTCCGCACAGATACGCAGTATTTT; V gene: TRBV6-5; J gene: TRBJ2-3; D gene: -; clone size: -
CDR3 protein: CAISSVRTGEGYTF; CDR3 DNA: TGTGCCATCAGTAGTGTGCGGACAGGGGAAGGCTACACCTTC; V gene: TRBV10-3; J gene: TRBJ1-2; D gene: TRBD1; clone size: few
CDR3 protein: CATSGDTTYEQYF; CDR3 DNA: TGTGCCACCAGTGGGGACACCACCTACGAGCAGTACTTC; V gene: TRBV24-1; J gene: TRBJ2-7; D gene: -; clone size: -
CDR3 protein: CSTTGQAGANVLTF; CDR3 DNA: TGCAGCACGACAGGTCAAGCTGGGGCCAACGTCCTGACTTTC; V gene: TRBV29-1; J gene: TRBJ2-6; D gene: -; clone size: -
CDR3 protein: CASSIIGQINEKLFF; CDR3 DNA: TGTGCCAGTAGTATAATAGGACAGATTAATGAAAAACTGTTTTTT; V gene: TRBV19; J gene: TRBJ1-4; D gene: -; clone size: -
CDR3 protein: CASSLSARGPRENTEAFF; CDR3 DNA: TGTGCCAGCAGTTTATCCGCCAGGGGGCCCCGAGAGAACACTGAAGCTTTCTTT; V gene: TRBV27; J gene: TRBJ1-1; D gene: TRBD1; clone size: -
CDR3 protein: CASRFSSGTSGTYEQYF; CDR3 DNA: TGTGCCAGCAGATTTTCCTCCGGGACTAGCGGGACCTACGAGCAGTACTTC; V gene: TRBV27; J gene: TRBJ2-7; D gene: TRBD2; clone size: -
CDR3 protein: CARQVPGVGVSGTNEKLFF; CDR3 DNA: TGTGCCAGGCAAGTTCCGGGCGTCGGGGTCTCTGGAACTAATGAAAAACTGTTTTTT; V gene: TRBV5-4; J gene: TRBJ1-4; D gene: -; clone size: few
CDR3 protein: CSVEEQGDEQFF; CDR3 DNA: TGCAGCGTTGAAGAACAGGGGGATGAGCAGTTCTTC; V gene: TRBV29-1; J gene: TRBJ2-1; D gene: TRBD1; clone size: few
CDR3 protein: CASSGTGLYEQYF; CDR3 DNA: TGTGCCAGCTCCGGGACAGGACTATACGAGCAGTACTTC; V gene: TRBV2; J gene: TRBJ2-7; D gene: TRBD1; clone size: -
CDR3 protein: CAVLAGAHGYTF; CDR3 DNA: TGTGCCGTCCTAGCAGGGGCGCATGGCTACACCTTC; V gene: TRBV2; J gene: TRBJ1-2; D gene: -; clone size: -
CDR3 protein: CASSRMGKAGPLQHEQFF; CDR3 DNA: TGCGCCAGCAGCCGGATGGGAAAAGCGGGTCCCCTCCAACATGAGCAGTTCTTC; V gene: TRBV4-1; J gene: TRBJ2-1; D gene: -; clone size: -
CDR3 protein: CASSQGQGGYNEQFF; CDR3 DNA: TGTGCCAGCTCACAAGGACAGGGGGGCTACAATGAGCAGTTCTTC; V gene: TRBV18; J gene: TRBJ2-1; D gene: TRBD1; clone size: -
CDR3 protein: CAISEGGTYEQYF; CDR3 DNA: TGTGCCATCAGCGAAGGAGGAACCTACGAGCAGTACTTC; V gene: TRBV10-3; J gene: TRBJ2-7; D gene: -; clone size: -
CDR3 protein: CASSPTRGQETQYF; CDR3 DNA: TGTGCCAGCAGCCCTACCAGGGGGCAAGAGACCCAGTACTTC; V gene: TRBV11-3; J gene: TRBJ2-5; D gene: TRBD1; clone size: -
CDR3 protein: CANSSSVQETQYF; CDR3 DNA: TGTGCCAACAGCTCTAGCGTACAAGAGACCCAGTACTTC; V gene: TRBV9; J gene: TRBJ2-5; D gene: -; clone size: -